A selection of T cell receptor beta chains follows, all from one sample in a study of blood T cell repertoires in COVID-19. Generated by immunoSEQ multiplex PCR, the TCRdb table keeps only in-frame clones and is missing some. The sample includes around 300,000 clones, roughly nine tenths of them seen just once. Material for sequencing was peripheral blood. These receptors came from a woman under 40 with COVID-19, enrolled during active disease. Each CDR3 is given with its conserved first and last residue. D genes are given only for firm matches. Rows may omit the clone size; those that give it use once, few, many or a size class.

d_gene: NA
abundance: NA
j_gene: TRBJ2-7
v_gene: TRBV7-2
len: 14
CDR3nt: TGTGCCAGCAGCTTAGGACTAGTATCCTACGAGCAGTACTTC
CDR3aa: CASSLGLVSYEQYF

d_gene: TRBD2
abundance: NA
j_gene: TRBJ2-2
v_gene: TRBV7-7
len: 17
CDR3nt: TGTGCCAGCAGCCCAACTCTAGCGGGAGGGCCAACCGGGGAGCTGTTTTTT
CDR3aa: CASSPTLAGGPTGELFF

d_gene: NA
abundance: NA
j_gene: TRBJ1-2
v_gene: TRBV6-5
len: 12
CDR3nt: TGTGCCAGCAGTTGGGGCGACTATGGCTACACCTTC
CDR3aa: CASSWGDYGYTF

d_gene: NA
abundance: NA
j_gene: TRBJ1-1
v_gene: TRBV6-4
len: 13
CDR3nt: TGTGCCAGCAGTGACTCCAAGAACACTGAAGCTTTCTTT
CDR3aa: CASSDSKNTEAFF

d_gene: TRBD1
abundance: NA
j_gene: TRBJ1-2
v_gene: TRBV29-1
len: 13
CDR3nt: TGCAGCGTTGAAAGGGACAGGGTGGGCGGCTACACCTTC
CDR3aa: CSVERDRVGGYTF

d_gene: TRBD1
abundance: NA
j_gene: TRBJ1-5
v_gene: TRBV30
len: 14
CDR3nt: TGTGCCTGGCAGTCGACAGGGGTAGATCAGCCCCAGCATTTT
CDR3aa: CAWQSTGVDQPQHF

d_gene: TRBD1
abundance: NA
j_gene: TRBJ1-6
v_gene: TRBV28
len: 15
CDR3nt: TGTGCCAGCAGTCTACCCGGGACAGTTAATTCACCCCTCCACTTT
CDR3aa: CASSLPGTVNSPLHF

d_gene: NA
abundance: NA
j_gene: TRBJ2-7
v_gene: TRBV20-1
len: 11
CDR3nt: TGCAGTGCTAGCGTCTCCTACGAGCAGTACTTC
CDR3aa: CSASVSYEQYF

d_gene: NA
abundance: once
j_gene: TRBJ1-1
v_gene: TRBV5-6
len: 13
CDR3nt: TGTGCCAGCAGCTTGTTGCAGGACACTGAAGCTTTCTTT
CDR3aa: CASSLLQDTEAFF

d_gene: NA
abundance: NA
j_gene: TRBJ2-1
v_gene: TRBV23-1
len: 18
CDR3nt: TGCGCCAGCAGTCAATCGAGCGGGCCCTATCGCTCCTACAATGAGCAGTTCTTC
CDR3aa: CASSQSSGPYRSYNEQFF

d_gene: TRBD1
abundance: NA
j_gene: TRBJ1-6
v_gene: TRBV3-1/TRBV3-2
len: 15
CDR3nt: TGTGCCAGCAGCCAGGCCGGGACAGGGGATTCACCCCTCCACTTT
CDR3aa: CASSQAGTGDSPLHF

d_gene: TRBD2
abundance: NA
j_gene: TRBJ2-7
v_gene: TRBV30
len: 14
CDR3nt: TGTGCCTGGACAAGAGCGGGAGGGCTCGGCGAGCAGTACTTC
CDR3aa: CAWTRAGGLGEQYF

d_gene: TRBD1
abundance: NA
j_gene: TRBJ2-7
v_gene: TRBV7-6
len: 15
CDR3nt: TGTGCCAGCAGCCGAGCCGGGACAGGGGGCTACGAGCAGTACTTC
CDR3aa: CASSRAGTGGYEQYF

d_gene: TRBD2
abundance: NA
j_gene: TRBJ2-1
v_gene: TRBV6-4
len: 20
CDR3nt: TGTGCCAGCAACCTTAAAGCGGGGACTAGCGGGAGTAAAGGGGGGGTTGAGCAGTTCTTC
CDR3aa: CASNLKAGTSGSKGGVEQFF

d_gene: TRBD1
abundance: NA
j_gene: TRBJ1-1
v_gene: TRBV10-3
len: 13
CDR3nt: TGTGCCTCCCTGGACAGGGAAGACACTGAAGCTTTCTTT
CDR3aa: CASLDREDTEAFF

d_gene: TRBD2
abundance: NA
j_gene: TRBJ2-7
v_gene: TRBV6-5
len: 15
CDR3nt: TGTGCCAGCAGGAAACCTCTAGCGGGTTTCGACGAGCAGTACTTC
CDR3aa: CASRKPLAGFDEQYF

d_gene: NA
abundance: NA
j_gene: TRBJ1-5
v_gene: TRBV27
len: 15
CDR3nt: TGTGCCAGCAGTTTGACAGCGTATAGCAATCAGCCCCAGCATTTT
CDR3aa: CASSLTAYSNQPQHF

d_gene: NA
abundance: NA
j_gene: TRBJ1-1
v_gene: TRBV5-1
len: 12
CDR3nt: TGCGCCAGCAGCTCTGGGACACCTGAAGCTTTCTTT
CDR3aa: CASSSGTPEAFF

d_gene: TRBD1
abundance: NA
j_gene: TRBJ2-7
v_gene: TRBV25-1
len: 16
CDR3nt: TGTGCCAGCAGTGAATTGGGCGGGACAGGGGTTTCAGAGCAGTACTTC
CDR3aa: CASSELGGTGVSEQYF

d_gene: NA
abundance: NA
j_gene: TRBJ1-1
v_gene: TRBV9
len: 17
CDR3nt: TGTGCCAGCAGCGTAGGAGGTTTTGATCCGGGGGGTTCTGAAGCTTTCTTT
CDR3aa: CASSVGGFDPGGSEAFF

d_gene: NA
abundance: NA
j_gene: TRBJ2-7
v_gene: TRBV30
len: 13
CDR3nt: TGTGCCCTGGAACGGGAGCGCCCCTACGAGCAGTACTTC
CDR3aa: CALERERPYEQYF

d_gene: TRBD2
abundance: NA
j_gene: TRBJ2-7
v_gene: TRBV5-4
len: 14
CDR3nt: TGTGCCAGCAGCCTGACTAGCGGGAGATACGAGCAGTACTTC
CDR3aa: CASSLTSGRYEQYF

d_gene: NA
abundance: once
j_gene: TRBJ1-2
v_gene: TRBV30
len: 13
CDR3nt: TGTGCCTGGAGTGACCAGGGTTTCTATGGCTACACCTTC
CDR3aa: CAWSDQGFYGYTF

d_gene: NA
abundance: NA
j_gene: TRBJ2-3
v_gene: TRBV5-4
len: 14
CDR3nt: TGTGCCAGCAGCTTGGCTGGGGCTACAGATACGCAGTATTTT
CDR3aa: CASSLAGATDTQYF

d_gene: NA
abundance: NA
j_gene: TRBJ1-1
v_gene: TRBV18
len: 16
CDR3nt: TGTGCCAGCTCACCGGCAGGGTTTGGTATGAACACTGAAGCTTTCTTT
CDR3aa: CASSPAGFGMNTEAFF

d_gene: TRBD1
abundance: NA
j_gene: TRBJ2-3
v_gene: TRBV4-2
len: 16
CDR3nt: TGTGCCAGCAGCCAAGGAGGGACAGGGGGCACAGATACGCAGTATTTT
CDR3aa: CASSQGGTGGTDTQYF

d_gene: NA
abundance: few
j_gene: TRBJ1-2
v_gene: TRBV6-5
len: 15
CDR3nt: TGTGCCAGCAGTTACTCTGGCCAGGGAGGCTATGGCTACACCTTC
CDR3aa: CASSYSGQGGYGYTF

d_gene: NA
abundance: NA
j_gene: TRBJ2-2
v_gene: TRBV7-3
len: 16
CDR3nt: TGTGCCAGCAGCTTAGCGACGGTAGGAGGAGCCGGGGAGCTGTTTTTT
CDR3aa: CASSLATVGGAGELFF

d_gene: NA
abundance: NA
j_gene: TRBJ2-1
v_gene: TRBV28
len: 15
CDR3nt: TGTGCCAGCAGTTTGGCGACGGGAGAGAATAATGAGCAGTTCTTC
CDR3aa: CASSLATGENNEQFF

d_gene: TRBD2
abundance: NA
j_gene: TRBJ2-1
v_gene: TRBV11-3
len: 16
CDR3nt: TGTGCCAGCAGCTCTCGCGGGACTAGCGCCTACAATGAGCAGTTCTTC
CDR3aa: CASSSRGTSAYNEQFF

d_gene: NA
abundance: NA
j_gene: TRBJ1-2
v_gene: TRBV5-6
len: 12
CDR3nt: TGTGCCAGCAGCGCAACAGGGAATGGCTACACCTTC
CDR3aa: CASSATGNGYTF

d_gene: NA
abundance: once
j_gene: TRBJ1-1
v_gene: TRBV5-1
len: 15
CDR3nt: TGCGCCAGCAGCTATCGGCCGGACATCAACACTGAAGCTTTCTTT
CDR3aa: CASSYRPDINTEAFF

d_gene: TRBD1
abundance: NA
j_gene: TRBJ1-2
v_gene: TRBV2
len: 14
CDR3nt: TGTGCCAGCAGTGTAGAGGGACAGGGGGTTGGCTACACCTTC
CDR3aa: CASSVEGQGVGYTF

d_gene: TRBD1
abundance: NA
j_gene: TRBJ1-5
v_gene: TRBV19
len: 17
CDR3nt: TGTGCCAGTAGTATCCGTCCCGGGACAGGGACCAATCAGCCCCAGCATTTT
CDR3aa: CASSIRPGTGTNQPQHF

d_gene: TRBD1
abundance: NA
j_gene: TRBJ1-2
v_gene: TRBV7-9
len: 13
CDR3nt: TGTGCCAGCAGCCTACAGGGGGCCTATGGCTACACCTTC
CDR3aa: CASSLQGAYGYTF

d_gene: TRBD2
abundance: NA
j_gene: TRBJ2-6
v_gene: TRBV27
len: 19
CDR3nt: TGTGCCAGCAGTTTACTAGCGGGAGGCCCGTCTGGCGGGGCCAACGTCCTGACTTTC
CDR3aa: CASSLLAGGPSGGANVLTF

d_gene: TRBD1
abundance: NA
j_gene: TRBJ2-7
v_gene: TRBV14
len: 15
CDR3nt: TGTGCCAGCAGCCAAGGGACAGGGGGTTTCGACGAGCAGTACTTC
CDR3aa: CASSQGTGGFDEQYF

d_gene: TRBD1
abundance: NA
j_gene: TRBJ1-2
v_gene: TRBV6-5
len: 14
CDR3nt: TGTGCCAGCAAATCCGGGACAGGGCGGAGTGGCTACACCTTC
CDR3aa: CASKSGTGRSGYTF

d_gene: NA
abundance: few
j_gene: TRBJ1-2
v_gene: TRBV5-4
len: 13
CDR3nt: TGTGCCAGCAGCTTGGGGGGGCGGGATGGCTACACCTTC
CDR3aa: CASSLGGRDGYTF

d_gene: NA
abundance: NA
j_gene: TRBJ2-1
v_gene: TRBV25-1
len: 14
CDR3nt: TGTGCCAGCAGTGAATATAGCCTAGCGAGTGAGCAGTTCTTC
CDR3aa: CASSEYSLASEQFF